One sample yielded the 8 T cell receptor beta chains listed below, sequenced in a study of T cell changes during pregnancy in multiple sclerosis. Sequencing was performed with immunoSEQ multiplex PCR; in TCRdb, only in-frame clones are kept and a portion is missing. The table has 95,000 to 150,000 clones, approximately 95% seen once; the top ten hold around 6%. This sample comprised peripheral blood, obtained before pregnancy. These receptors came from a female donor with multiple sclerosis, enrolled in a pregnancy study.

As DNA, the CDR3 is TGTGCCTGGAGATGGGGGGGGTCACCCCTCCACTTT. Translating gives CAWRWGGSPLHF. The chain recombines TRBV30 with TRBJ1-6; possible D gene TRBD1, 5 bases. Trimming removed 3 bases at V and 10 bases at J, with 10 bases between. CDR1 and CDR2 from the germline V gene are GTSNPN and SVGIG (reference sequence). The CDR3 is made up of 12 amino acids.

The J gene is TRBJ1-5, the V gene TRBV19; tentatively, D is TRBD1 (5 bases). Deletions cut 5 bases from V and 4 bases from J, with 18 bases between. CDR1 is LNHDA and CDR2 is SQIVND in the germline V gene (reference sequence). This CDR3 region has 16 residues. The CDR3 nucleotides are TGTGCCAGTAGTCCCCTACCCGGGAGGGGAAATCAGCCCCAGCATTTT. This codes for CASSPLPGRGNQPQHF.

The rearrangement uses TRBV9 and TRBJ1-1, with 8 bases aligning to TRBD1. V lost 4 bases to trimming and J lost 9 bases; unmatched junction nucleotides: 14. The CDR3 contains 15 residues. Per the germline V gene, CDR1 is SGDLS and CDR2 is YYNGEE. For the CDR3, the DNA is TGTGCCAGCAGCCCAGGGGGACGGGGCAGGGGGCAAGCTTTCTTT. Translating gives CASSPGGRGRGQAFF.

V usage is TRBV19 and J usage is TRBJ1-3; 9 bases align to TRBD1. Germline CDR1 is LNHDA and CDR2 is SQIVND (reference sequence). The CDR3 is made up of 14 amino acids. After removal of 9 bases from V and 4 bases from J, the junction contained 7 bases not matched to a gene. The CDR3, as DNA: TGTGCCAGCCAAGGACAGGGGCTGGGAAACACCATATATTTT. It encodes CASQGQGLGNTIYF. Complete variable domain (other parts from reference TRBV19 and TRBJ1-3): DGGITQSPKYLFRKEGQNVTLSCEQNLNHDAMYWYRQDPGQGLRLIYYSQIVNDFQKGDIAEGYSVSREKKESFPLTVTSAQKNPTAFYLCASQGQGLGNTIYFGEGSWLTVV.

The rearrangement links TRBV6-6 to TRBJ1-2, with 7 bases lining up with TRBD1. The J segment lost 0 bases and the V segment lost 5 bases, leaving 9 bases of the junction unmatched. The CDR3 sequence is 16 residues long. Per germline, CDR1 MNHNY and CDR2 SVGAGI (reference sequence). This chain's CDR3 is CASSTTGAATNYGYTF. The CDR3 bases are TGTGCCAGCAGTACCACAGGGGCCGCTACTAACTATGGCTACACCTTC.

The chain combines TRBV9 with TRBJ2-2; D unclear. V lost 0 bases to trimming and J lost 4 bases, with 13 bases between them. This CDR3 spans 16 amino acids. Germline V gives CDR1 SGDLS, CDR2 YYNGEE. The CDR3 reads CASSVGGRLGTGELFF. The DNA for the CDR3 is TGTGCCAGCAGCGTAGGAGGTCGATTGGGCACCGGGGAGCTGTTTTTT.

The V and J genes are TRBV6-1 and TRBJ2-6, with D perhaps matching TRBD1 (6 bases). V lost 4 bases, J lost 5 bases, and 9 bases lay in between. The CDR3 has 14 amino acids. Germline V gene sequence: CDR1 MNHNS, CDR2 SASEGT. CDR3 nucleotide sequence: TGTGCCAGCAGTGTACAGGGTCGGGCCAACGTCCTGACTTTC. Translating gives CASSVQGRANVLTF.

The gene calls are TRBV6-1 and TRBJ1-1; weak D call: TRBD1 (6 bases). With 1 base removed from V and 8 bases from J, the gap between germline ends came to 8 bases. This CDR3 comprises 12 residues. Germline-derived CDR1 and CDR2 are MNHNS and SASEGT. The DNA for the CDR3 is TGTGCCAGCAGTGAAGACAGGGTGGAAGCTTTCTTT. This codes for CASSEDRVEAFF.